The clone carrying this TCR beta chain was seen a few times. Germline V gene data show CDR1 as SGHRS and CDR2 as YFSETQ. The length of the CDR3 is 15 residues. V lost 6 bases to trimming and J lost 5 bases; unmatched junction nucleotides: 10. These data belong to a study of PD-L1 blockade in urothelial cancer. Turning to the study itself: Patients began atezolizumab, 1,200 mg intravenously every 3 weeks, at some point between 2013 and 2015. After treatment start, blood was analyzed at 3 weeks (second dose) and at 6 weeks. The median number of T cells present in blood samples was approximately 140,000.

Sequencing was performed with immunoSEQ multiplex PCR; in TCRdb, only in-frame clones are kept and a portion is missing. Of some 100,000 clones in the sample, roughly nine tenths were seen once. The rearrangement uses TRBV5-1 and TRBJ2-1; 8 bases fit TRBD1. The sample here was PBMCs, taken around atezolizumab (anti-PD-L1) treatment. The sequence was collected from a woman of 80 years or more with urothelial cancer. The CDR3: CASTPRDRRHNEQFF. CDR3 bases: TGCGCCAGCACCCCCCGGGACAGGCGGCACAATGAGCAGTTCTTC.